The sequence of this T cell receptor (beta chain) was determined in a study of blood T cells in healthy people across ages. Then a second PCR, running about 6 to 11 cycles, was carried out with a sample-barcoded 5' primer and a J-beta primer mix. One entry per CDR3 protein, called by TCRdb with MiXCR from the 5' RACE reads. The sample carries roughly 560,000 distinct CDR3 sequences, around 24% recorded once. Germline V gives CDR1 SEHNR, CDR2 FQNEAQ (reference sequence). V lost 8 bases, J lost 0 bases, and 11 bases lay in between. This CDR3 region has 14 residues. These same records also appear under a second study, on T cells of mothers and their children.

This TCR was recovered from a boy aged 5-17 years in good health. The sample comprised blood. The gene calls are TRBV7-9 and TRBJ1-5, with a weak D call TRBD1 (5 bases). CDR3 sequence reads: CASQTGDSNQPQHF. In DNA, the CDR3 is TGTGCCAGCCAGACGGGGGATAGCAATCAGCCCCAGCATTTT.